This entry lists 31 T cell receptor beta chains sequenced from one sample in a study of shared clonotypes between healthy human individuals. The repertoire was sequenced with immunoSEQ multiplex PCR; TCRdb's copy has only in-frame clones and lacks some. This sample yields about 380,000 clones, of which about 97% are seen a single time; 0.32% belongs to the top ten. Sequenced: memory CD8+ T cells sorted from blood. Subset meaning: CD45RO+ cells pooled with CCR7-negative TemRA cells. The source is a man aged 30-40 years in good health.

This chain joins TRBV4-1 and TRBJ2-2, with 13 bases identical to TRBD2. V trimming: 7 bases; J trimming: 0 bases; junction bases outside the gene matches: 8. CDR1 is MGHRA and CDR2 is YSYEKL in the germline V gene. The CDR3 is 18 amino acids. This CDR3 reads CASTRLAGGPTNTGELFF. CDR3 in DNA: TGCGCCAGCACCCGACTAGCGGGAGGCCCTACGAACACCGGGGAGCTGTTTTTT.

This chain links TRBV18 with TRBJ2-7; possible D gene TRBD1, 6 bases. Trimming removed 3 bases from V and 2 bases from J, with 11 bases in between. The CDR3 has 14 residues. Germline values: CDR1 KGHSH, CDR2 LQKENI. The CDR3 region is CASSPDKGAYEQYF. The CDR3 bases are TGTGCCAGCTCACCGGACAAGGGGGCCTACGAGCAGTACTTC.

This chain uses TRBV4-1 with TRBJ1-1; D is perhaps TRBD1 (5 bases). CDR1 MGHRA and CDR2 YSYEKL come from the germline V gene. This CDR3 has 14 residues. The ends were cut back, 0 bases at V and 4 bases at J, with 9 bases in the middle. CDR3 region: CASSQEGASTEAFF. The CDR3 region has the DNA TGCGCCAGCAGCCAAGAAGGGGCGAGCACTGAAGCTTTCTTT.

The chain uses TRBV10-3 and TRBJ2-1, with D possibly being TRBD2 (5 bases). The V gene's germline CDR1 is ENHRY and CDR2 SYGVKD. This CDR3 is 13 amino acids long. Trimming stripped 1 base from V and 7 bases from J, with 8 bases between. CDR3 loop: CAISEFQRNEQFF. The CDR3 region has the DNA TGTGCCATCAGTGAGTTCCAGCGGAATGAGCAGTTCTTC.

The CDR3 here is CASSFQLGPANTGELFF. The CDR3 bases are TGTGCCAGCAGTTTCCAACTGGGGCCAGCGAACACCGGGGAGCTGTTTTTT. The gene calls are TRBV27 and TRBJ2-2, with D maybe TRBD1 (5 bases). CDR1 and CDR2 (germline): MNHEY, SMNVEV (reference sequence). The CDR3 has 17 amino acids. V was shortened by 3 bases and J by 0 bases, with 14 bases between the two germline ends.

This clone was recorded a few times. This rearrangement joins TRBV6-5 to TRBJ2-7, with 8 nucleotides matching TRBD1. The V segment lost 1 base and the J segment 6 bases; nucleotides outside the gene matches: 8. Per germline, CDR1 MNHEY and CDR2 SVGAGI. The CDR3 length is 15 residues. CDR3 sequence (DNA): TGTGCCAGCAGTTACTTGGGACAGGCCTCCGTCGAGCAGTACTTC. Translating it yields CASSYLGQASVEQYF.

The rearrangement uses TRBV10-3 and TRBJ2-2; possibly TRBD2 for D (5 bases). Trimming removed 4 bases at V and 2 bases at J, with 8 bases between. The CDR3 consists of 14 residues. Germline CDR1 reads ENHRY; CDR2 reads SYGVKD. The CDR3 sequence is CAISVRANTGELFF. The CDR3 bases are TGTGCCATCAGTGTGAGGGCCAACACCGGGGAGCTGTTTTTT.

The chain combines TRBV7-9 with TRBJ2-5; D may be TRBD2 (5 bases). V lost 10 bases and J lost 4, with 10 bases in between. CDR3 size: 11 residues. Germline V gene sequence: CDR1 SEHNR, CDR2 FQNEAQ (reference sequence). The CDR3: CAIVEGETQYF. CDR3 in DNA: TGTGCCATCGTTGAGGGAGAGACCCAGTACTTC. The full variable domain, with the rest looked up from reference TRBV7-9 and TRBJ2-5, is DTGVSQNPRHKITKRGQNVTFRCDPISEHNRLYWYRQTLGQGPEFLTYFQNEAQLEKSRLLSDRFSAERPKGSFSTLEIQRTEQGDSAMYLCAIVEGETQYFGPGTRLLVL.

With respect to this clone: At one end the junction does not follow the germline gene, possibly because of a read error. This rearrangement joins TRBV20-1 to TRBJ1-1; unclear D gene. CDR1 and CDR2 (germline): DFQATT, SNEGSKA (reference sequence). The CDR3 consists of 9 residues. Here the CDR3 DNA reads TGCAGTGCTAGAGACCGGGCCTACTTT. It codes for CSARDRAYF.

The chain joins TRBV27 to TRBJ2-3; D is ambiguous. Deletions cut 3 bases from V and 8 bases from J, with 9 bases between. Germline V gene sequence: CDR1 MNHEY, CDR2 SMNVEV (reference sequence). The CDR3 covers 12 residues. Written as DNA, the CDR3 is TGTGCCAGCAGTTTCTCAGAAGGTACGCAGTATTTT. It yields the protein CASSFSEGTQYF.

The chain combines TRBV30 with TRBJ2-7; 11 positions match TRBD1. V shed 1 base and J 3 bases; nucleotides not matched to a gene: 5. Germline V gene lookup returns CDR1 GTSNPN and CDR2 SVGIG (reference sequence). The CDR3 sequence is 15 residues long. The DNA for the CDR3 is TGTGCCTGGAGTGCGGGACAGGGGGTCGGCTACGAGCAGTACTTC. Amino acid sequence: CAWSAGQGVGYEQYF.

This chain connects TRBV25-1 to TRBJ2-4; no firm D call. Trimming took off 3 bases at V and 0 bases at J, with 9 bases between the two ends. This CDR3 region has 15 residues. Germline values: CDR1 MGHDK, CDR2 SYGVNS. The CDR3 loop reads CASSENDVAKNIQYF. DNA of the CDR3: TGTGCCAGCAGTGAGAATGATGTAGCCAAAAACATTCAGTACTTC.

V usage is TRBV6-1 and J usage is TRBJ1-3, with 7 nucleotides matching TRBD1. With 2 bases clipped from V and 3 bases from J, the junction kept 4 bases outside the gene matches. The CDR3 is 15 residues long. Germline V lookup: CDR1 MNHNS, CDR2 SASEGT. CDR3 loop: CASSEFRTGGNTIYF. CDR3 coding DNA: TGTGCCAGCAGTGAATTTCGGACAGGTGGAAACACCATATATTTT.

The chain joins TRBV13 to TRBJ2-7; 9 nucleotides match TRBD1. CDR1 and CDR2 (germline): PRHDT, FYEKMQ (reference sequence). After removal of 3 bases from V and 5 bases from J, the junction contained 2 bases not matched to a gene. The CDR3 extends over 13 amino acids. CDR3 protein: CASSFGQGNEQYF. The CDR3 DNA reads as TGTGCCAGCAGCTTCGGACAGGGGAACGAGCAGTACTTC.

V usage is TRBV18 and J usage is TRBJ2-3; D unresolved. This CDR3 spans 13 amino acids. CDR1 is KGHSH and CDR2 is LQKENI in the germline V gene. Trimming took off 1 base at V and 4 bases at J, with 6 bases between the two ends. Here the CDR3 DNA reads TGTGCCAGCTCACCACTAAAAGCAGATACGCAGTATTTT. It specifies CASSPLKADTQYF.

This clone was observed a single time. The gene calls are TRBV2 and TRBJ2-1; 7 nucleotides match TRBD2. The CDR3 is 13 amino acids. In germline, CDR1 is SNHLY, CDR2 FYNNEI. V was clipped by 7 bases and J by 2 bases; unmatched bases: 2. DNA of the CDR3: TGTGCCAGCATGCGGGAGACCTACAATGAGCAGTTCTTC. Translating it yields CASMRETYNEQFF.

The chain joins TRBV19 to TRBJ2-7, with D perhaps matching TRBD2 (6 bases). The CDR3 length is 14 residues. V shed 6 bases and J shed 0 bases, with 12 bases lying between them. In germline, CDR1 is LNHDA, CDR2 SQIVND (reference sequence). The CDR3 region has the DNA TGTGCCAGTAGGCGGGACTCCTCCTCCTACGAGCAGTACTTC. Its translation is CASRRDSSSYEQYF.

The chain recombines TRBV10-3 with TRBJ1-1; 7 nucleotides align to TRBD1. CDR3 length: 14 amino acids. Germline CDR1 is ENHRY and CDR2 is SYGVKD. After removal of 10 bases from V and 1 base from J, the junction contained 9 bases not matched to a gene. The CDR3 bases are TGTGCCAGTAACAGGGGCCCGGGGAACACTGAAGCTTTCTTT. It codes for CASNRGPGNTEAFF.

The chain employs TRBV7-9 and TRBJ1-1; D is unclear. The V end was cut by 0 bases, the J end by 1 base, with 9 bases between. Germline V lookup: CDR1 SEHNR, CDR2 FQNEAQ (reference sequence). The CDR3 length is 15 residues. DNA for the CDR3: TGTGCCAGCAGCTTAGCTGCGGGAAGGAACACTGAAGCTTTCTTT. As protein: CASSLAAGRNTEAFF.

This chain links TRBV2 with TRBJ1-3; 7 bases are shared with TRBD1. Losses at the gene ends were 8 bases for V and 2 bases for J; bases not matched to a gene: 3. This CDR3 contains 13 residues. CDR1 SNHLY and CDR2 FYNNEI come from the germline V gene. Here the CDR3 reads CASLGTAGNTIYF. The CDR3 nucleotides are TGTGCCAGCTTAGGGACAGCTGGAAACACCATATATTTT.

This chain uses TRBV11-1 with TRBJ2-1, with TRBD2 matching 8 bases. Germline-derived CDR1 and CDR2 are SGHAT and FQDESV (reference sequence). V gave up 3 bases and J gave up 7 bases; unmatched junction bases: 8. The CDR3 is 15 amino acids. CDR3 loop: CASSFIGRAENEQFF. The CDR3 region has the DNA TGTGCCAGCAGCTTCATCGGGAGGGCCGAGAATGAGCAGTTCTTC.

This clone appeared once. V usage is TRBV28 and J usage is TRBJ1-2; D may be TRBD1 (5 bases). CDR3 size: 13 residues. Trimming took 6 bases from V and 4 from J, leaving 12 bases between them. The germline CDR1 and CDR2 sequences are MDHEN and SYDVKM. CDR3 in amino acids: CASRGTRLYGYTF. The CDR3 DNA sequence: TGTGCCAGCAGGGGGACGCGGCTCTATGGCTACACCTTC.

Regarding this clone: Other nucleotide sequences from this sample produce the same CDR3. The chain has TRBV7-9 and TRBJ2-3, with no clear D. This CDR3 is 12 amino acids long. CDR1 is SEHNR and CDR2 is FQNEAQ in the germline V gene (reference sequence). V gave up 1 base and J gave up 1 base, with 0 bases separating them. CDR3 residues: CASSLGTDTQYF. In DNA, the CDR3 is TGTGCCAGCAGCTTAGGCACAGATACGCAGTATTTT.

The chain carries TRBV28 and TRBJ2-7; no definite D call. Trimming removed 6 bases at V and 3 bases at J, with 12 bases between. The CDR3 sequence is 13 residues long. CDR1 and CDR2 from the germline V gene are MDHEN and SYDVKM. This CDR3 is CASSPRPLYEQYF. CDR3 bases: TGTGCCAGCAGCCCTCGGCCCCTCTACGAGCAGTACTTC.

CDR3 in DNA: TGTGCCAGCAGCCACAGGGGCTATGGCTACACCTTC. This sequence encodes CASSHRGYGYTF. V gene TRBV5-8 combines with J gene TRBJ1-2; 7 bases match TRBD1. V was pared by 4 bases and J by 4 bases, with 1 base of the junction left unmatched. The CDR3 is made up of 12 amino acids. Germline V CDR1 and CDR2: SGHTS, YDEGEE.

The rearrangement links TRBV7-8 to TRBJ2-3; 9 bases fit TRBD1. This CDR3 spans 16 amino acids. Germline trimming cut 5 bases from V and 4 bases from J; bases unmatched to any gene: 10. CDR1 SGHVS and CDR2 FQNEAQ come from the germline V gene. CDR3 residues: CASSMTGTGFADTQYF. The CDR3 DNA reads TGTGCCAGCAGCATGACCGGGACAGGGTTCGCAGATACGCAGTATTTT.

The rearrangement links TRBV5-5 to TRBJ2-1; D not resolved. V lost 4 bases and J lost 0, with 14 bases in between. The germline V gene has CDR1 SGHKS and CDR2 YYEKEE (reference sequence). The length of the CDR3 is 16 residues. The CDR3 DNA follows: TGTGCCAGCAGCCCACCCGCGTCGCGCTCCTACAATGAGCAGTTCTTC. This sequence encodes CASSPPASRSYNEQFF. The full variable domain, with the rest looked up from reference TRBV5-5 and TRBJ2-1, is DAGVTQSPTHLIKTRGQQVTLRCSPISGHKSVSWYQQVLGQGPQFIFQYYEKEERGRGNFPDRFSARQFPNYSSELNVNALLLGDSALYLCASSPPASRSYNEQFFGPGTRLTVL.

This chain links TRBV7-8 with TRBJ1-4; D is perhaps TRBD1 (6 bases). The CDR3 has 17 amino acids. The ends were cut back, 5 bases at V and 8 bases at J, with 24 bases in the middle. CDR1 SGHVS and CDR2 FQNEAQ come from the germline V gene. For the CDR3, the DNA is TGTGCCAGCAGCCCGACGAAAAGTGGGGGGCGTCGGGAAAAACTGTTTTTT. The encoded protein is CASSPTKSGGRREKLFF.

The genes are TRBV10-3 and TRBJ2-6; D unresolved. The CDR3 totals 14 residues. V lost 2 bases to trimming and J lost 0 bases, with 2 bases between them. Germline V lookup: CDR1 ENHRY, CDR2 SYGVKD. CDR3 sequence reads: CAISEGSGANVLTF. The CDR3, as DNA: TGTGCCATCAGTGAGGGCTCTGGGGCCAACGTCCTGACTTTC.

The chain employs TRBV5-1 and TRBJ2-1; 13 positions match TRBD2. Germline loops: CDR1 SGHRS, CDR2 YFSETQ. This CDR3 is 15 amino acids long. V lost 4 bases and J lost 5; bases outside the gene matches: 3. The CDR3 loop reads CASSPGLAGDNEQFF. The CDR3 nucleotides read TGCGCCAGCAGCCCCGGACTAGCGGGAGACAATGAGCAGTTCTTC.

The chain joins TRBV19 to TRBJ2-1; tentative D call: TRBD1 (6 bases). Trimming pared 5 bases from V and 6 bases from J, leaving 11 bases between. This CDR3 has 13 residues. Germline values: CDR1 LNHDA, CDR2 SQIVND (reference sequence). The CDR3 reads CASSAHRVNEQFF. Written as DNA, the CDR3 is TGTGCCAGTAGTGCCCACAGGGTCAATGAGCAGTTCTTC.